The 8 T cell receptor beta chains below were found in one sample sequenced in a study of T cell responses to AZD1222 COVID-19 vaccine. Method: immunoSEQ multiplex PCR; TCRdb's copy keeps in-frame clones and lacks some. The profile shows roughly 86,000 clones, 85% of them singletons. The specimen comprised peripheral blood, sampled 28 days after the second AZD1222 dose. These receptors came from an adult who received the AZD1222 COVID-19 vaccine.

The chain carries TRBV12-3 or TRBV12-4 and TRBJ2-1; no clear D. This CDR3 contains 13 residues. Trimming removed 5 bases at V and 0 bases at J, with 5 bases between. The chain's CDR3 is CASSLISYNEQFF. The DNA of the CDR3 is TGTGCCAGCAGTCTTATCTCCTACAATGAGCAGTTCTTC.

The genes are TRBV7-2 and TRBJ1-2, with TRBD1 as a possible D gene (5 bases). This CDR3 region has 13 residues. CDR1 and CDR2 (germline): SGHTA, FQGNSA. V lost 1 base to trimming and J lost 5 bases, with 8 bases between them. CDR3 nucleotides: TGTGCCAGCAGCTTAGGAGGGGTTTATGGCTACACCTTC. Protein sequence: CASSLGGVYGYTF.

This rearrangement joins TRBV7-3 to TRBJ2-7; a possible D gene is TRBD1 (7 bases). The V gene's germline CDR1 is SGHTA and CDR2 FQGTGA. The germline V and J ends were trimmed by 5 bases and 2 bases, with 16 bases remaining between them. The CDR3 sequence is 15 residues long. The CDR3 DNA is TGTGCCAGCAGCCCAGGGGGAGGCGCGGCCTACGAGCAGTACTTC. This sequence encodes CASSPGGGAAYEQYF.

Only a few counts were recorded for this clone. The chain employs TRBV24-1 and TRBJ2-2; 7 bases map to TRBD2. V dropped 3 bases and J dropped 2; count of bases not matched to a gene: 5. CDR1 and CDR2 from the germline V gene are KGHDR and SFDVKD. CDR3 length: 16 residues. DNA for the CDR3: TGTGCCACCAGTGATCCCCAGCGGGGTAACACCGGGGAGCTGTTTTTT. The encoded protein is CATSDPQRGNTGELFF.

CDR3 DNA sequence: TGTGCCAGCTCACCATCACAAAGCTCCTACGAGCAGTACTTC. It is translated as CASSPSQSSYEQYF. The chain is built from TRBV18 and TRBJ2-7; no clear D. The CDR3 spans 14 residues. V dropped 2 bases and J dropped 0 bases, with 8 bases sitting between them. Germline CDR1 KGHSH, CDR2 LQKENI.

The CDR3 protein is CASSRDRTTEAFF. For the CDR3, the DNA is TGTGCCAGCAGCCGGGACAGAACCACTGAAGCTTTCTTT. The chain employs TRBV6-5 and TRBJ1-1; 7 bases are a match to TRBD1. The CDR3 runs to 13 residues. After removal of 6 bases from V and 4 bases from J, the junction contained 5 bases not matched to a gene. Germline V gives CDR1 MNHEY, CDR2 SVGAGI.

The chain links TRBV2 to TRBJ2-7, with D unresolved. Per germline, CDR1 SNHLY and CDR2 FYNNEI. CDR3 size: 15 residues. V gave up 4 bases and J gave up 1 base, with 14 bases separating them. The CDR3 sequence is CASSGKDGVSYEQYF. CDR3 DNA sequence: TGTGCCAGCAGTGGAAAGGACGGAGTATCCTACGAGCAGTACTTC.

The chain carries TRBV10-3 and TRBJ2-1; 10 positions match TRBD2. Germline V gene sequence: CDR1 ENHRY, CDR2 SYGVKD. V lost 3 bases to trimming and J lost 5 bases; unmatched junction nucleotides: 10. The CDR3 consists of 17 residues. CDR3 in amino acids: CAISDIAGGQRDNEQFF. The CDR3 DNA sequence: TGTGCCATCAGTGACATAGCGGGGGGTCAAAGGGACAATGAGCAGTTCTTC.